Shown below are 21 T cell receptor beta chains from a single sample sequenced in a study of CD8+ T cells in alopecia areata. TCR sequencing used cDNA made by reverse transcription of extracted RNA. The method was immunoSEQ multiplex PCR; TCRdb's version includes in-frame clones alone and lacks a portion of them. The sample yields about 150,000 clones, 75% to 90% seen once. The input for sequencing was CD8+ T cells sorted from blood, taken at week 0. These receptors all stem from a human donor with alopecia areata.

The chain links TRBV2 to TRBJ1-5, with 7 nucleotides matching TRBD1. The CDR3 loop spans 16 amino acids. The V segment lost 8 bases and the J segment 2 bases; nucleotides outside the gene matches: 12. Germline lookup yields CDR1 SNHLY and CDR2 FYNNEI. In nucleotides, the CDR3 is TGTGCCAGCGGTTCTAAATACAGGGGAGGCAATCAGCCCCAGCATTTT. Protein sequence: CASGSKYRGGNQPQHF.

The V gene is TRBV27, the J gene TRBJ1-2; no reliable D call. The V and J ends lost 8 bases and 5 bases respectively, with 21 bases between them. The CDR3 consists of 15 residues. Looked up from germline, CDR1 is MNHEY and CDR2 is SMNVEV (reference sequence). CDR3 in DNA: TGTGCCAGCGGAGTGGAGCGCGCGAACCTTTATGGCTACACCTTC. This encodes CASGVERANLYGYTF.

This clone has a handful of counts. The chain carries TRBV27 and TRBJ2-2; the D is unclear. CDR3 length: 13 amino acids. Trimming cost V 3 bases and J 6 bases, with 8 bases left between them. Germline-derived CDR1 and CDR2 are MNHEY and SMNVEV (reference sequence). CDR3 residues: CASSLVHPGELFF. The CDR3 coding sequence is TGTGCCAGCAGTTTGGTACACCCCGGGGAGCTGTTTTTT.

The chain carries TRBV7-6 and TRBJ2-7; TRBD2 matches 7 bases. The germline gives CDR1 SGHVS, CDR2 FNYEAQ. Trimming cost V 1 base and J 6 bases; bases outside gene matches: 9. The CDR3 totals 15 residues. The CDR3 reads CASSLEEGSGGEQYF. DNA of the CDR3: TGTGCCAGCAGCTTAGAGGAGGGTTCGGGAGGCGAGCAGTACTTC.

J is TRBJ2-1 and V is TRBV7-9; TRBD1 might be the D (6 bases). V was trimmed by 8 bases and J by 10 bases, leaving 12 bases between them. The length of the CDR3 is 11 residues. Germline V gives CDR1 SEHNR, CDR2 FQNEAQ (reference sequence). The DNA of the CDR3 is TGTGCCAGCCGCGCAGGGGTCGAGCAGTTCTTC. Its translation: CASRAGVEQFF. Variable domain in full (rest from reference TRBV7-9 and TRBJ2-1): DTGVSQNPRHKITKRGQNVTFRCDPISEHNRLYWYRQTLGQGPEFLTYFQNEAQLEKSRLLSDRFSAERPKGSFSTLEIQRTEQGDSAMYLCASRAGVEQFFGPGTRLTVL.

The rearrangement uses TRBV10-2 and TRBJ1-1, with a tentative D call TRBD1 (6 bases). The CDR3 consists of 12 residues. Germline V gene data show CDR1 as WSHSY and CDR2 as SAAADI. Trimming took 7 bases from V and 1 from J, leaving 7 bases between them. The CDR3 bases are TGCGCCAGCATGACAGGGAACACTGAAGCTTTCTTT. Protein product: CASMTGNTEAFF.

The chain combines TRBV27 with TRBJ2-4; D unclear. Germline V gene lookup returns CDR1 MNHEY and CDR2 SMNVEV (reference sequence). This CDR3 contains 14 residues. V was pared by 2 bases and J by 8 bases, with 13 bases between. The CDR3 sequence is CASSLTSNRDIQYF. CDR3 sequence (DNA): TGTGCCAGCAGTTTAACGAGCAATCGGGACATTCAGTACTTC.

A few counts support this clone. The chain uses TRBV2 and TRBJ2-1, with TRBD2 matching over 10 bases. Germline V lookup: CDR1 SNHLY, CDR2 FYNNEI. The CDR3 sequence is 16 residues long. The V gene end was trimmed by 5 bases and the J gene end by 2 bases; junction bases not matched to a gene: 6. The CDR3 nucleotides read TGTGCCAGCAGTCAGCGGACTAGCGGTCCCTACAATGAGCAGTTCTTC. It codes for CASSQRTSGPYNEQFF.

The chain couples TRBV19 to TRBJ1-2; a weak D match, TRBD1 (6 bases). CDR3 length equals 15 residues. Germline CDR1 reads LNHDA; CDR2 reads SQIVND (reference sequence). V shed 7 bases and J shed 8 bases, with 23 bases lying between them. The CDR3, as DNA: TGTGCCAGTACCTTAACATCAGGGGCAAGAAGAGGCTACACCTTC. Protein sequence: CASTLTSGARRGYTF.

The chain employs TRBV19 and TRBJ2-1; 14 bases are a match to TRBD2. Germline V gene lookup returns CDR1 LNHDA and CDR2 SQIVND (reference sequence). Germline trimming cut 6 bases from V and 4 bases from J; bases unmatched to any gene: 5. This CDR3 contains 16 residues. The CDR3 region is CASRRLAGGGYNEQFF. Written as DNA, the CDR3 is TGTGCCAGTAGGAGACTAGCGGGAGGGGGGTACAATGAGCAGTTCTTC.

The gene calls are TRBV25-1 and TRBJ2-5; D not resolved. Germline CDR1 and CDR2: MGHDK and SYGVNS. The CDR3 spans 16 residues. The germline V and J ends were trimmed by 4 bases and 5 bases, with 20 bases remaining between them. CDR3 sequence (DNA): TGTGCCAGCAGTGTCCTGGGCAGGATGCCTCGGGAGACCCAGTACTTC. Amino acids: CASSVLGRMPRETQYF.

This chain uses TRBV2 with TRBJ2-1, with 7 bases matching TRBD2. The ends lost 8 bases at V and 5 bases at J; junction bases unmatched: 6. Germline CDR1 and CDR2: SNHLY and FYNNEI. This CDR3 comprises 13 residues. CDR3 sequence reads: CASLASGHNEQFF. DNA for the CDR3: TGTGCCAGCTTGGCTAGCGGACACAATGAGCAGTTCTTC.

The rearrangement uses TRBV7-6 and TRBJ2-7, with 7 bases lining up with TRBD2. The V gene end was trimmed by 2 bases and the J gene end by 3 bases; junction bases not matched to a gene: 4. Per germline, CDR1 SGHVS and CDR2 FNYEAQ. The CDR3 sequence is 14 residues long. The CDR3 loop is CASSLMREYYEQYF. In DNA, the CDR3 is TGTGCCAGCAGCTTAATGCGGGAGTACTACGAGCAGTACTTC.

J is TRBJ2-1 and V is TRBV29-1; 8 positions match TRBD1. Germline V gene data show CDR1 as SQVTM and CDR2 as ANQGSEA. The CDR3 is 16 amino acids. V shed 3 bases and J 4 bases; nucleotides not matched to a gene: 11. The CDR3 DNA reads as TGCAGCGTTGAGGGCACAGGGGGGCTTTATTACAATGAGCAGTTCTTC. Translating gives CSVEGTGGLYYNEQFF.

CDR3 sequence reads: CASSDSGREATNEKLFF. CDR3 nucleotide sequence: TGTGCCAGCAGTGATTCCGGAAGGGAGGCAACTAATGAAAAACTGTTTTTT. V gene TRBV25-1 combines with J gene TRBJ1-4; D remains ambiguous. This CDR3 has 17 residues. Germline V lookup: CDR1 MGHDK, CDR2 SYGVNS. V lost 3 bases to trimming and J lost 0 bases, with 14 bases between them.

This chain uses TRBV30 with TRBJ1-2; 10 nucleotides align to TRBD1. The V segment lost 0 bases and the J segment 0 bases; nucleotides outside the gene matches: 7. CDR1 and CDR2 (germline): GTSNPN, SVGIG (reference sequence). This CDR3 contains 17 residues. The CDR3, as DNA: TGTGCCTGGAGTGTACCCGGGACAGGGGCTACTAACTATGGCTACACCTTC. This codes for CAWSVPGTGATNYGYTF.

This chain uses TRBV10-3 with TRBJ2-3; D ambiguous. Germline CDR1 is ENHRY and CDR2 is SYGVKD. This CDR3 comprises 11 residues. Trimming shortened V by 7 bases and J by 3 bases, and 5 bases separated the two germline ends. The CDR3 nucleotides read TGTGCCATCAAGGTAACAGATACGCAGTATTTT. This sequence encodes CAIKVTDTQYF.

The chain combines TRBV7-9 with TRBJ2-3, with D possibly TRBD2 on 5 matching bases. V was shortened by 3 bases and J by 5 bases, with 12 bases between the two germline ends. The CDR3 is 14 amino acids. In germline, CDR1 is SEHNR, CDR2 FQNEAQ (reference sequence). This CDR3 is CASSFPGIVDTQYF. The CDR3 DNA is TGTGCCAGCAGCTTTCCGGGAATAGTAGATACGCAGTATTTT.

The chain is built from TRBV9 and TRBJ2-7; no definite D call. Germline CDR1 reads SGDLS; CDR2 reads YYNGEE. With 3 bases removed from V and 2 bases from J, the gap between germline ends came to 6 bases. This CDR3 has 12 residues. The CDR3, as DNA: TGTGCCAGCAGCGCCCGTCCCTACGAGCAGTACTTC. This sequence encodes CASSARPYEQYF.

The CDR3, as DNA: TGCAGCGTCAGGGGAACTAGCGGCAATGAGCAGTTCTTC. Its protein product is CSVRGTSGNEQFF. The chain is built from TRBV29-1 and TRBJ2-1; TRBD2 matches at 8 bases. The length of the CDR3 is 13 residues. The germline V gene encodes CDR1 SQVTM and CDR2 ANQGSEA. Trimming at V came to 6 bases and at J to 6 bases, leaving 7 bases not matched to a gene.

The CDR3 is CSVARTGSTDTQYF. For the CDR3, the DNA is TGCAGCGTTGCCCGCACGGGTAGCACAGATACGCAGTATTTT. This chain uses TRBV29-1 with TRBJ2-3; D unresolved. This CDR3 comprises 14 residues. V lost 4 bases, J lost 0 bases, and 11 bases lay in between. From germline, CDR1 is SQVTM and CDR2 ANQGSEA.